These T cell receptor beta chains were read from a single sample in a study of T cell repertoires in cytomegalovirus infection. TCRdb passed the reads through MiXCR, listing each CDR3 protein once. The sample has around 130,000 distinct CDR3 sequences, 8% to 9% seen once. Material for sequencing was PBMCs. These receptors all stem from a human donor in good health (CMV status not recorded). Some clones in this sample may be carry-over from other donors' samples. The CDR3 runs from the conserved cysteine through the conserved F or W. The D gene is left open where the match is weak. Clone size is stated in some rows and not others, as once, few, many or a class when expanded.

j_gene: TRBJ2-6
d_gene: NA
abundance: many
v_gene: TRBV28
CDR3aa: CASSLFSGGRTGANVLTF
CDR3nt: TGTGCCAGCAGTTTATTTTCGGGCGGTCGGACTGGGGCCAACGTCCTGACTTTC

j_gene: TRBJ1-1
d_gene: TRBD1
abundance: few
v_gene: TRBV5-1
CDR3aa: CASSTGGESTEAFF
CDR3nt: TGCGCCAGCAGCACAGGGGGGGAGAGCACTGAAGCTTTCTTT

j_gene: TRBJ2-3
d_gene: NA
abundance: many
v_gene: TRBV7-2
CDR3aa: CASSFTMSDTQYF
CDR3nt: TGTGCCAGCAGCTTCACGATGTCAGATACGCAGTATTTT

j_gene: TRBJ2-4
d_gene: TRBD1
abundance: few
v_gene: TRBV28
CDR3aa: CASSLDIRQGRIQYF
CDR3nt: TGTGCCAGCAGTTTGGATATAAGACAGGGGCGCATTCAGTACTTC

j_gene: TRBJ2-7
d_gene: NA
abundance: few
v_gene: TRBV20-1
CDR3aa: CRAGQGGSYEQYF
CDR3nt: TGCAGGGCCGGCCAGGGAGGCTCCTACGAGCAGTACTTC

j_gene: TRBJ2-1
d_gene: TRBD2
abundance: NA
v_gene: TRBV20-1
CDR3aa: CSARVASGGVGTYNEQFF
CDR3nt: TGCAGTGCTAGAGTGGCGAGCGGGGGAGTCGGTACCTACAATGAGCAGTTCTTC

j_gene: TRBJ2-7
d_gene: NA
abundance: many
v_gene: TRBV6-5
CDR3aa: CASRYGTGSYEQYF
CDR3nt: TGTGCCAGCAGGTATGGGACCGGCTCCTACGAGCAGTACTTC

j_gene: TRBJ2-1
d_gene: NA
abundance: many
v_gene: TRBV11-2
CDR3aa: CASSLAYNEQFF
CDR3nt: TGTGCCAGCAGCTTAGCCTACAATGAGCAGTTCTTC

j_gene: TRBJ2-6
d_gene: NA
abundance: many
v_gene: TRBV7-8
CDR3aa: CASSLNPSGANVLTF
CDR3nt: TGTGCCAGCAGCTTAAACCCCTCTGGGGCCAACGTCCTGACTTTC

j_gene: TRBJ1-1
d_gene: TRBD1
abundance: NA
v_gene: TRBV7-3
CDR3aa: CASRKAGTANTEAFF
CDR3nt: TGTGCCAGCAGGAAAGCCGGGACAGCGAACACTGAAGCTTTCTTT

j_gene: TRBJ1-2
d_gene: TRBD1
abundance: NA
v_gene: TRBV11-2
CDR3aa: CASSDNDRVDGYTF
CDR3nt: TGTGCCAGCAGCGATAACGACAGGGTGGATGGCTACACCTTC

j_gene: TRBJ2-6
d_gene: NA
abundance: NA
v_gene: TRBV12-3/TRBV12-4
CDR3aa: CASSPGRHWANVLTF
CDR3nt: TGTGCCAGCAGTCCGGGACGGCACTGGGCCAACGTCCTGACTTTC

j_gene: TRBJ2-5
d_gene: TRBD2
abundance: few
v_gene: TRBV12-3/TRBV12-4
CDR3aa: CASSPRLAPEWETQYF
CDR3nt: TGTGCCAGCAGTCCAAGACTAGCGCCGGAATGGGAGACCCAGTACTTC

j_gene: TRBJ1-1
d_gene: NA
abundance: many
v_gene: TRBV28
CDR3aa: CASSPSARAEAFF
CDR3nt: TGTGCCAGCAGCCCCTCTGCCCGGGCTGAAGCTTTCTTT

j_gene: TRBJ1-5
d_gene: TRBD1
abundance: NA
v_gene: TRBV20-1
CDR3aa: CSARGLGDRDYQPQHF
CDR3nt: TGCAGTGCTAGAGGCTTAGGGGACAGAGATTATCAGCCCCAGCATTTT

j_gene: TRBJ1-1
d_gene: TRBD1
abundance: NA
v_gene: TRBV5-1
CDR3aa: CASSSGTGLRTEAFF
CDR3nt: TGCGCCAGCAGCTCCGGGACAGGGCTCCGAACTGAAGCTTTCTTT

j_gene: TRBJ1-6
d_gene: NA
abundance: few
v_gene: TRBV3-1
CDR3aa: CASSQVPDRSPPLHF
CDR3nt: TGTGCCAGCAGCCAAGTCCCGGACCGCAGTCCACCCCTCCACTTT

j_gene: TRBJ2-3
d_gene: TRBD1
abundance: few
v_gene: TRBV20-1
CDR3aa: CSVTGAVDTDTQYF
CDR3nt: TGCAGTGTGACAGGGGCCGTAGACACAGATACGCAGTATTTT

j_gene: TRBJ2-1
d_gene: TRBD2
abundance: NA
v_gene: TRBV29-1
CDR3aa: CSVDPSGEVYNEQFF
CDR3nt: TGCAGCGTTGATCCTAGCGGGGAGGTATACAATGAGCAGTTCTTC

j_gene: TRBJ1-5
d_gene: NA
abundance: many
v_gene: TRBV28
CDR3aa: CASSLDNSNQPQHF
CDR3nt: TGTGCCAGCAGTTTGGACAATAGCAATCAGCCCCAGCATTTT

j_gene: TRBJ2-7
d_gene: NA
abundance: many
v_gene: TRBV7-6
CDR3aa: CASSLGSASPSYEQYF
CDR3nt: TGTGCCAGCAGCTTAGGTAGTGCCTCACCCTCCTACGAGCAGTACTTC

j_gene: TRBJ1-1
d_gene: NA
abundance: many
v_gene: TRBV7-9
CDR3aa: CASSLLGGGDTRNMNTEAFF
CDR3nt: TGTGCCAGCAGCTTATTGGGGGGTGGGGACACTCGGAACATGAACACTGAAGCTTTCTTT

j_gene: TRBJ1-1
d_gene: NA
abundance: NA
v_gene: TRBV12-3/TRBV12-4
CDR3aa: CASTRAGKMNTEAFF
CDR3nt: TGTGCCAGCACTAGAGCGGGGAAGATGAACACTGAAGCTTTCTTT

j_gene: TRBJ1-1
d_gene: NA
abundance: many
v_gene: TRBV7-2
CDR3aa: CASSFQGLPEAFF
CDR3nt: TGTGCCAGCAGCTTTCAAGGGTTGCCTGAAGCTTTCTTT

j_gene: TRBJ1-5
d_gene: NA
abundance: many
v_gene: TRBV7-2
CDR3aa: CASSLTASNQPQHF
CDR3nt: TGTGCCAGCAGCTTGACAGCGAGCAATCAGCCCCAGCATTTT

j_gene: TRBJ2-5
d_gene: NA
abundance: many
v_gene: TRBV6-1
CDR3aa: CASKDSGLQETQYF
CDR3nt: TGTGCCAGCAAGGACAGCGGCTTACAAGAGACCCAGTACTTC

j_gene: TRBJ1-1
d_gene: NA
abundance: few
v_gene: TRBV19
CDR3aa: CATAGLNTEAFF
CDR3nt: TGTGCCACGGCGGGCCTGAACACTGAAGCTTTCTTT

j_gene: TRBJ1-1
d_gene: NA
abundance: many
v_gene: TRBV28
CDR3aa: CASSLLVPTVDEAFF
CDR3nt: TGTGCCAGCAGTTTATTAGTCCCGACAGTGGATGAAGCTTTCTTT

j_gene: TRBJ1-2
d_gene: NA
abundance: NA
v_gene: TRBV6-5
CDR3aa: CASSYSRVQPSYGYTF
CDR3nt: TGTGCCAGCAGTTACTCAAGGGTCCAGCCGAGTTATGGCTACACCTTC

j_gene: TRBJ1-3
d_gene: NA
abundance: many
v_gene: TRBV28
CDR3aa: CASSPHSGRNTIYF
CDR3nt: TGTGCCAGCAGCCCTCACTCCGGGAGAAACACCATATATTTT

j_gene: TRBJ1-2
d_gene: NA
abundance: NA
v_gene: TRBV15
CDR3aa: CATSGGPGLWDGYTF
CDR3nt: TGTGCCACCAGCGGCGGCCCGGGACTGTGGGATGGCTACACCTTC

j_gene: TRBJ1-1
d_gene: NA
abundance: NA
v_gene: TRBV6-8
CDR3aa: CASRRGVKSEAFF
CDR3nt: TGTGCCAGCAGAAGGGGCGTAAAGTCTGAAGCTTTCTTT

j_gene: TRBJ2-4
d_gene: TRBD1
abundance: NA
v_gene: TRBV12-3/TRBV12-4
CDR3aa: CASSAQGAGAKNIQYF
CDR3nt: TGTGCCAGCAGTGCACAGGGGGCGGGGGCCAAAAACATTCAGTACTTC

j_gene: TRBJ2-3
d_gene: NA
abundance: NA
v_gene: TRBV20-1
CDR3aa: CSASGGQTDTQYF
CDR3nt: TGCAGTGCTAGCGGGGGCCAGACAGATACGCAGTATTTT

j_gene: TRBJ1-1
d_gene: NA
abundance: medium-sized
v_gene: TRBV7-2
CDR3aa: CASSLRGSNTEAFF
CDR3nt: TGTGCCAGCAGCCTCAGAGGGAGTAACACTGAAGCTTTCTTT

j_gene: TRBJ2-7
d_gene: NA
abundance: many
v_gene: TRBV20-1
CDR3aa: CSAKSPFTTGSSYEQYF
CDR3nt: TGCAGTGCTAAGAGCCCATTTACAACAGGGAGTTCCTACGAGCAGTACTTC

j_gene: TRBJ2-5
d_gene: NA
abundance: many
v_gene: TRBV29-1
CDR3aa: CSVGAGVQETQYF
CDR3nt: TGCAGCGTTGGTGCTGGGGTCCAAGAGACCCAGTACTTC

j_gene: TRBJ2-1
d_gene: TRBD1
abundance: few
v_gene: TRBV20-1
CDR3aa: CSARVVSGGAYNEQFF
CDR3nt: TGCAGTGCTAGAGTTGTATCAGGGGGCGCATACAATGAGCAGTTCTTC

j_gene: TRBJ1-6
d_gene: NA
abundance: many
v_gene: TRBV20-1
CDR3aa: CSASSLGAYNSPLHF
CDR3nt: TGCAGTGCTAGCTCCCTGGGGGCCTATAATTCACCCCTCCACTTT

j_gene: TRBJ2-7
d_gene: TRBD2
abundance: NA
v_gene: TRBV20-1
CDR3aa: CSATFGIAGGGEQYF
CDR3nt: TGCAGTGCTACCTTCGGAATAGCGGGGGGGGGGGAGCAGTACTTC

j_gene: TRBJ2-3
d_gene: NA
abundance: many
v_gene: TRBV28
CDR3aa: CASEGSTRPDTQYF
CDR3nt: TGTGCCAGCGAAGGGAGTACCCGCCCAGATACGCAGTATTTT

j_gene: TRBJ1-1
d_gene: TRBD1
abundance: NA
v_gene: TRBV20-1
CDR3aa: CSAIGQGGRRTEAFF
CDR3nt: TGCAGTGCCATTGGACAGGGTGGGAGAAGGACTGAAGCTTTCTTT